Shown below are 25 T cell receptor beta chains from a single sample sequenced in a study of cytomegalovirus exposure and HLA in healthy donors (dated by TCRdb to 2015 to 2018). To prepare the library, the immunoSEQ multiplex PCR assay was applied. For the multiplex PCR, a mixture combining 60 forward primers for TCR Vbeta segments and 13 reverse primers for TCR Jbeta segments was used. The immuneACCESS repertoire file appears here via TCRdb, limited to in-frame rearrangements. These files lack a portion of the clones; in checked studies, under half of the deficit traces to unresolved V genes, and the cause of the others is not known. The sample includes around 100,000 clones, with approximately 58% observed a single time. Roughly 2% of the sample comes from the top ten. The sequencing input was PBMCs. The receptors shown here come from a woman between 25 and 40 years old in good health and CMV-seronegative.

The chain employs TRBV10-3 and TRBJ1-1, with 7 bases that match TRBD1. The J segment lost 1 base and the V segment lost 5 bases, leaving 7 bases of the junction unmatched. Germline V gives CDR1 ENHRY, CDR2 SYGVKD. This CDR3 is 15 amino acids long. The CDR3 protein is CAISLSDRTNTEAFF. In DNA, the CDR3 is TGTGCCATCAGTCTCTCGGACAGGACGAACACTGAAGCTTTCTTT.

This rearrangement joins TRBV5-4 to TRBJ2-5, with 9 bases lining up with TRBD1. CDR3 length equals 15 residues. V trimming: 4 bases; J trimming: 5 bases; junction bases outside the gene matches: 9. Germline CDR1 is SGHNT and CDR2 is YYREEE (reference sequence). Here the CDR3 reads CASSRTTGGGETQYF. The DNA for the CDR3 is TGTGCCAGCAGCCGTACCACAGGGGGCGGGGAGACCCAGTACTTC. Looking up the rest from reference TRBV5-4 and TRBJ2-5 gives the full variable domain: ETGVTQSPTHLIKTRGQQVTLRCSSQSGHNTVSWYQQALGQGPQFIFQYYREEENGRGNFPPRFSGLQFPNYSSELNVNALELDDSALYLCASSRTTGGGETQYFGPGTRLLVL.

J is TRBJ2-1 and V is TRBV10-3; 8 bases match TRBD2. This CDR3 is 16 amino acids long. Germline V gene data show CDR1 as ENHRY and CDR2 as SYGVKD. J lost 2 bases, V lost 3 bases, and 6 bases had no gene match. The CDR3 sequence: CAISDPSGRAYNEQFF. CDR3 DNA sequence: TGTGCCATCAGTGACCCCAGCGGGAGAGCCTACAATGAGCAGTTCTTC.

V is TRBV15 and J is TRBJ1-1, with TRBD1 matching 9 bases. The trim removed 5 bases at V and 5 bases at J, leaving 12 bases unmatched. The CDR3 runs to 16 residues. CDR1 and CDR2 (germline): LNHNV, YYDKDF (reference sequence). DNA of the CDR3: TGTGCCACCAGCCCAGGGGTTGGGACAGGGTTAACTGAAGCTTTCTTT. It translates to CATSPGVGTGLTEAFF.

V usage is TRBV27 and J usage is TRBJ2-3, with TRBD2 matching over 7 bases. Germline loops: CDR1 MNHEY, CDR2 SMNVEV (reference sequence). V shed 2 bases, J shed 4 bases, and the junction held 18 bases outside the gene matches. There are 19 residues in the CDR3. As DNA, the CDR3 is TGTGCCAGCAGTTTAAATCGGGAGGCCCAACCCCTCGCCCCAGATACGCAGTATTTT. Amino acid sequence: CASSLNREAQPLAPDTQYF.

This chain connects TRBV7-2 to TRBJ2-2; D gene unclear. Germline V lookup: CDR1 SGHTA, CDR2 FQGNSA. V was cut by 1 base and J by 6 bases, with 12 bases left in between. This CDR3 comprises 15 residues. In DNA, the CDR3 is TGTGCCAGCAGCTTAGAGGCCGGGTTGGCCGGGGAGCTGTTTTTT. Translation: CASSLEAGLAGELFF.

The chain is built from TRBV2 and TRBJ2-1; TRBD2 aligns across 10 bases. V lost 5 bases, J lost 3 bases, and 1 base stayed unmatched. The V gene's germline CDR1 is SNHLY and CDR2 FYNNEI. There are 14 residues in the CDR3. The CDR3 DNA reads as TGTGCCAGCAGTAGCGGGAGGGACTACAATGAGCAGTTCTTC. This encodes CASSSGRDYNEQFF.

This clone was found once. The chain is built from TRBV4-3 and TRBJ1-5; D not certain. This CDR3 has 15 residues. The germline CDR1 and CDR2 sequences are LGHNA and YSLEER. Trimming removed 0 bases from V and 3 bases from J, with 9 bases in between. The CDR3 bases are TGCGCCAGCAGCCAAGACCCCACTCCCAATCAGCCCCAGCATTTT. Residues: CASSQDPTPNQPQHF.

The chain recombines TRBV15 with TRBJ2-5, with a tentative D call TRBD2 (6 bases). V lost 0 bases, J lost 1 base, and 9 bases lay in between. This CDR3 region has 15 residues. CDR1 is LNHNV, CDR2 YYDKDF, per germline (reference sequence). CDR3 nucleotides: TGTGCCACCAGCAGAGACCCGGGGGTCCAAGAGACCCAGTACTTC. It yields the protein CATSRDPGVQETQYF.

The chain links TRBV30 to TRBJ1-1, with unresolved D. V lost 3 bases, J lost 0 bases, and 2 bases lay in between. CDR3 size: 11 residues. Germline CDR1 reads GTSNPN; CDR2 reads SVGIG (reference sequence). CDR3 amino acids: CAWSVNTEAFF. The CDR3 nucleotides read TGTGCCTGGAGCGTGAACACTGAAGCTTTCTTT.

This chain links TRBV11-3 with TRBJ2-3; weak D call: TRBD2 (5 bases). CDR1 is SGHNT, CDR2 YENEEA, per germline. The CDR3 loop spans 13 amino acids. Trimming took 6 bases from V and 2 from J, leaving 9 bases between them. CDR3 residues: CASRGGYTDTQYF. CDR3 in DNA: TGTGCCAGCAGGGGCGGGTACACAGATACGCAGTATTTT.

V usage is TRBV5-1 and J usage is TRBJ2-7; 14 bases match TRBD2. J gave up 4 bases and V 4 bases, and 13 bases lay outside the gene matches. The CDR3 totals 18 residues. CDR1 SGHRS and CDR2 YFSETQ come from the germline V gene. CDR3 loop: CASSQSRGLAGVRYEQYF. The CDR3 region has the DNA TGCGCCAGCAGCCAAAGCCGGGGACTAGCGGGAGTACGGTACGAGCAGTACTTC. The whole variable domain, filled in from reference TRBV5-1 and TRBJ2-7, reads KAGVTQTPRYLIKTRGQQVTLSCSPISGHRSVSWYQQTPGQGLQFLFEYFSETQRNKGNFPGRFSGRQFSNSRSEMNVSTLELGDSALYLCASSQSRGLAGVRYEQYFGPGTRLTVT.

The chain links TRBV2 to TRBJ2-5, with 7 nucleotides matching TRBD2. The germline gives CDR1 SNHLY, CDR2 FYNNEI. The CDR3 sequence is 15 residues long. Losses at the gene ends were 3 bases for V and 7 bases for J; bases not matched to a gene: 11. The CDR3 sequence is CASSDGREAQRTQYF. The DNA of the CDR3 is TGTGCCAGCAGTGACGGCCGGGAGGCCCAAAGGACCCAGTACTTC. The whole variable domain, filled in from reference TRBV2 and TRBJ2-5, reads EPEVTQTPSHQVTQMGQEVILRCVPISNHLYFYWYRQILGQKVEFLVSFYNNEISEKSEIFDDQFSVERPDGSNFTLKIRSTKLEDSAMYFCASSDGREAQRTQYFGPGTRLLVL.

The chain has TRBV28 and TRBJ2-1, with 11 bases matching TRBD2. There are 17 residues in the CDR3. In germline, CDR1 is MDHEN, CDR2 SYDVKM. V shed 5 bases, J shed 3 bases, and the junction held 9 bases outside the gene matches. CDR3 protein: CASSRGPTSGSYNEQFF. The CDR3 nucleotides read TGTGCCAGCAGTCGTGGACCCACTAGCGGGAGCTACAATGAGCAGTTCTTC.

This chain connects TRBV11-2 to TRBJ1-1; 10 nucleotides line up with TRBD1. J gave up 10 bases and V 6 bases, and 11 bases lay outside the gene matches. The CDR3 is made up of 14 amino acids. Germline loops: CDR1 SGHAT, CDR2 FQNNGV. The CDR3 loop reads CASRPPGQGPGAFF. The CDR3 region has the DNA TGTGCCAGCAGGCCCCCGGGACAGGGGCCGGGAGCTTTCTTT.

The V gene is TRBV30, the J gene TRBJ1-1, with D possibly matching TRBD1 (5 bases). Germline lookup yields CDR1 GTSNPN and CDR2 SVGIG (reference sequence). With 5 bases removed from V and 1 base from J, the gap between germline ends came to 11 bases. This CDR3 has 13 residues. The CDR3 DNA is TGTGCCTGGGGGGGGTCTTCGAACACTGAAGCTTTCTTT. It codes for CAWGGSSNTEAFF.

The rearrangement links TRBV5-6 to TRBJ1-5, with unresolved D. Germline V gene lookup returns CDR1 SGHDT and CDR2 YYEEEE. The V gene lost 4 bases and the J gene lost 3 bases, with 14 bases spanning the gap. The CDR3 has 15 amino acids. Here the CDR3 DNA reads TGTGCCAGCAGCACCAGCTGGGGAGACAATCAGCCCCAGCATTTT. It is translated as CASSTSWGDNQPQHF.

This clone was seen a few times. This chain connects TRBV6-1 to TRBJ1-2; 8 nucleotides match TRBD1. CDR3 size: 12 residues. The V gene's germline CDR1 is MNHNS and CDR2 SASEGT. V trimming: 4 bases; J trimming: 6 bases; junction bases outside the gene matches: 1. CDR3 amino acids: CASSGTGHGYTF. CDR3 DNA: TGTGCCAGCAGTGGGACAGGGCATGGCTACACCTTC.

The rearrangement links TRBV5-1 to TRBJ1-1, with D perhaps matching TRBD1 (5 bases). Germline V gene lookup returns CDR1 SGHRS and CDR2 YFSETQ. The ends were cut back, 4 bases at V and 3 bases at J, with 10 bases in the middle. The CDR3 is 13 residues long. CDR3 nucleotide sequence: TGCGCCAGCAGCCTCGGCAGGGACACTGAAGCTTTCTTT. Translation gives CASSLGRDTEAFF.

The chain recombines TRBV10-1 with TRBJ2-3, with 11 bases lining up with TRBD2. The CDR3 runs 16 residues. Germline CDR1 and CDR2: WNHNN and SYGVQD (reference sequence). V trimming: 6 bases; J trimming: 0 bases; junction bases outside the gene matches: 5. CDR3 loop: CASSGWTSGSTDTQYF. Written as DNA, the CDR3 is TGCGCCAGCAGCGGCTGGACTAGCGGGAGCACAGATACGCAGTATTTT.

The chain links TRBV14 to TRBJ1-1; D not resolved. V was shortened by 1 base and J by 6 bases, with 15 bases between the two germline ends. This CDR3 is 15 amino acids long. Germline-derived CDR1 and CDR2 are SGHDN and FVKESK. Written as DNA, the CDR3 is TGTGCCAGCAGCCAAGGCGACACCCGGGATGCTGAAGCTTTCTTT. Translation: CASSQGDTRDAEAFF.

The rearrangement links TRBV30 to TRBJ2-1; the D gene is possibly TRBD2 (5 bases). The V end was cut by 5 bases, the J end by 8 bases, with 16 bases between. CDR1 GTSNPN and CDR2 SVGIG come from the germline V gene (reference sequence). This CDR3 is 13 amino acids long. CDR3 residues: CAWGREVRDEQFF. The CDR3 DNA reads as TGTGCCTGGGGCCGAGAGGTGCGGGATGAGCAGTTCTTC.

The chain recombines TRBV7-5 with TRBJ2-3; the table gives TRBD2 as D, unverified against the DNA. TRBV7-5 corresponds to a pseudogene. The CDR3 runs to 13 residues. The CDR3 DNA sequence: TGTGCCAGAAGCTTCACGGGCACAGATACGCAGTATTTT. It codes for CARSFTGTDTQYF.

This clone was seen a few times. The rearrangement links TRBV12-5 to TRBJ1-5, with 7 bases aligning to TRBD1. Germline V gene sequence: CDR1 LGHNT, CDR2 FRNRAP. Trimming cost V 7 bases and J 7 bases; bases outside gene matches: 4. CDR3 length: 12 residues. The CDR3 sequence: CASALGQQPQHF. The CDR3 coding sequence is TGTGCTAGTGCCCTGGGACAGCAGCCCCAGCATTTT.

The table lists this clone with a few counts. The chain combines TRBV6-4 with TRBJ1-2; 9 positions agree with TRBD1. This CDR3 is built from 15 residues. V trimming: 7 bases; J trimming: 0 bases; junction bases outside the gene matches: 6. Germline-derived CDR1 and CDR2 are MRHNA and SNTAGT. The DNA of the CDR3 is TGTGCCAGCAAGTTGGGACAGGGCACTAACTATGGCTACACCTTC. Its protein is CASKLGQGTNYGYTF.